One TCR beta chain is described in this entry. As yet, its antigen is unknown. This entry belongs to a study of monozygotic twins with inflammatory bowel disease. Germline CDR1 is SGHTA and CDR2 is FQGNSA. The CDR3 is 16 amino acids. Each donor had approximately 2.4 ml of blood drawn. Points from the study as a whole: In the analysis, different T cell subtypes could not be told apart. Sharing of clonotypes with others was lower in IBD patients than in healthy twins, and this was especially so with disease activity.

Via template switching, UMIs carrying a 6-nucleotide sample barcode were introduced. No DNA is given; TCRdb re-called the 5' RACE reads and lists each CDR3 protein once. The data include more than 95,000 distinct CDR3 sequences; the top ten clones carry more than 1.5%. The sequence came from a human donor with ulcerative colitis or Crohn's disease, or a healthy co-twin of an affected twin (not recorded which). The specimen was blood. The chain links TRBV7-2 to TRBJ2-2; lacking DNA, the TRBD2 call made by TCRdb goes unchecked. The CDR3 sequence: CASSLTHGLAGEGLFF.